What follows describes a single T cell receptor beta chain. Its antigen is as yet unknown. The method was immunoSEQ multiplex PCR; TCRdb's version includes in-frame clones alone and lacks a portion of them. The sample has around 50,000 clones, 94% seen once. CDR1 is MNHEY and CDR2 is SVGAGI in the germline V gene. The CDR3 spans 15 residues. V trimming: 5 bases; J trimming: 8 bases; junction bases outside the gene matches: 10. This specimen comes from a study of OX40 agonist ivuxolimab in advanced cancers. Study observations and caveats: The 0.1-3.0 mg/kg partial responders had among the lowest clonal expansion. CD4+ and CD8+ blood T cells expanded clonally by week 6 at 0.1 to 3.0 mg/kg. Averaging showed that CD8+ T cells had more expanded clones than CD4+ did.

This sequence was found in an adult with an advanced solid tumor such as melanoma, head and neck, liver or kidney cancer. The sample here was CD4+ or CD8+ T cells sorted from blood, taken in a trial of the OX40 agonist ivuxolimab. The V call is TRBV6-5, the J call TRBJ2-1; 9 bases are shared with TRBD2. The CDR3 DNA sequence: TGTGCCAGCAGTACTACTAGCGGGCGGGTCGATGAGCAGTTCTTC. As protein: CASSTTSGRVDEQFF.